Here is one T cell receptor (beta chain) with its context. V was pared by 0 bases and J by 6 bases, with 6 bases between. The germline V gene encodes CDR1 LNHNV and CDR2 YYDKDF (reference sequence). CDR3 length: 12 amino acids. Survey level was the resolution at which the v3.0 immunoSEQ assay ran. Measured with immunoSEQ multiplex PCR; TCRdb has only the in-frame clones, and not every one. This sample has about 39,000 clones, with about 88% found just once. The sample is drawn from a study of long-term antiretroviral therapy in people with HIV. The chain employs TRBV15 and TRBJ2-7, with D hard to call. The sequencing here drew on unsorted PBMCs, taken just before starting antiretroviral therapy. The receptor's source is a woman under 30 with HIV. For the CDR3, the DNA is TGTGCCACCAGCAGAGATACGGTCGAGCAGTACTTC. Encoded protein: CATSRDTVEQYF. Together with reference TRBV15 and TRBJ2-7, the CDR3 gives the full variable domain: DAMVIQNPRYQVTQFGKPVTLSCSQTLNHNVMYWYQQKSSQAPKLLFHYYDKDFNNEADTPDNFQSRRPNTSFCFLDIRSPGLGDTAMYLCATSRDTVEQYFGPGTRLTVT.